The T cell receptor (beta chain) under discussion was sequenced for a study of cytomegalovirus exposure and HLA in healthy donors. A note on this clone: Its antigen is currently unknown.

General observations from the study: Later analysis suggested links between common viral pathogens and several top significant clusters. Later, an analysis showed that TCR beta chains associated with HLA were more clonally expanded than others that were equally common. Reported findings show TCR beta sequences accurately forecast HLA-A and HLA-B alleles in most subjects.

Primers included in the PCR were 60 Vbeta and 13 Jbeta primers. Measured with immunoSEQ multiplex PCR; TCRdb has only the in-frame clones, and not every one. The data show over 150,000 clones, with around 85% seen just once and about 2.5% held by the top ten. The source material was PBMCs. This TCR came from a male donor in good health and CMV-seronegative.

The CDR3 is CASSSQSNQPQHF. CDR3 in DNA: TGTGCCAGCAGCTCGCAGAGCAATCAGCCCCAGCATTTT. The chain joins TRBV5-5 to TRBJ1-5; D call uncertain. From germline, CDR1 is SGHKS and CDR2 YYEKEE (reference sequence). The V end lost 3 bases, the J end lost 1 base, and 5 bases lay between the germline ends. The CDR3 consists of 13 residues.